The 6 T cell receptor beta chains given below trace back to one sample, sequenced in a study of T cells after yellow fever vaccination. MiXCR was run by TCRdb on the 5' RACE reads, yielding one entry per CDR3 protein. The sample yields about 340,000 distinct CDR3 sequences, 4% seen once. Sequenced material: PBMCs, taken 5 days after the yellow fever booster vaccination. All receptors come from a man aged 18-30 years who received the YFV17D yellow fever vaccine.

V and J are TRBV6-2 or TRBV6-3 and TRBJ2-7; tentatively, D is TRBD1 (5 bases). This CDR3 has 15 residues. Germline V gene data show CDR1 as MNHEY and CDR2 as SVGEGT. Trimming took 0 bases from V and 3 from J, leaving 12 bases between them. The CDR3 DNA reads as TGTGCCAGCAGTTACTCGTCATGGCAGGGCTACGAGCAGTACTTC. It specifies CASSYSSWQGYEQYF.

The table lists this clonotype with many counts. The chain combines TRBV7-6 with TRBJ2-7; TRBD1 agrees at 7 bases. There are 15 residues in the CDR3. V lost 5 bases to trimming and J lost 2 bases; unmatched junction nucleotides: 9. CDR1 and CDR2 (germline): SGHVS, FNYEAQ. The CDR3 reads CASSPVTGRTYEQYF. As DNA, the CDR3 is TGTGCCAGCAGCCCCGTGACAGGGCGTACCTACGAGCAGTACTTC. Drawing the rest from reference TRBV7-6 and TRBJ2-7, the complete variable domain is GAGVSQSPRYKVTKRGQDVALRCDPISGHVSLYWYRQALGQGPEFLTYFNYEAQQDKSGLPNDRFSAERPEGSISTLTIQRTEQRDSAMYRCASSPVTGRTYEQYFGPGTRLTVT.

This clonotype was observed a few times. The V call is TRBV3-1, the J call TRBJ1-1; D call uncertain. The germline V and J ends were trimmed by 1 base and 10 bases, with 10 bases remaining between them. Germline V gene sequence: CDR1 LGHDT, CDR2 YNNKEL (reference sequence). The CDR3 extends over 12 amino acids. CDR3 DNA: TGTGCCAGCAGCCAAGTATCCGGAGGAGCTTTCTTT. This translates into CASSQVSGGAFF.

This clonotype was observed a handful of times. This sequence joins TRBV5-5 and TRBJ1-2; 9 bases agree with TRBD1. The length of the CDR3 is 14 residues. The V gene end was trimmed by 4 bases and the J gene end by 7 bases; junction bases not matched to a gene: 8. The germline V gene encodes CDR1 SGHKS and CDR2 YYEKEE (reference sequence). The CDR3 reads CASSLRTGESGYTF. The CDR3, as DNA: TGTGCCAGCAGCCTTCGGACAGGGGAGAGTGGCTACACCTTC.

In this sample, this clonotype turned up many times. The chain couples TRBV27 to TRBJ2-1; 8 positions agree with TRBD2. The CDR3 runs to 14 residues. After removal of 7 bases from V and 1 base from J, the junction contained 3 bases not matched to a gene. Looked up from germline, CDR1 is MNHEY and CDR2 is SMNVEV (reference sequence). The CDR3 here is CASTSSGSYNEQFF. Here the CDR3 DNA reads TGTGCCAGCACCTCTAGCGGGTCCTACAATGAGCAGTTCTTC.

The rearrangement links TRBV5-1 to TRBJ2-7; D is undetermined. From germline, CDR1 is SGHRS and CDR2 YFSETQ. V shed 0 bases and J shed 9 bases, with 10 bases lying between them. The CDR3 spans 12 residues. The DNA for the CDR3 is TGCGCCAGCAGCTTGGAAGACCAGCGGCAGTACTTC. Its protein is CASSLEDQRQYF.